This TCR beta chain was observed in a study of CD8+ T cells in alopecia areata. Study-level points and caveats: Possibly as an HLA-related effect, TCR sharing across patients appeared less clear than in mice.

cDNA serving as the sequencing template came from extracted, reverse transcribed RNA. Using immunoSEQ multiplex PCR, the repertoire was profiled, and TCRdb retains in-frame clones only, with some absent. The table has approximately 150,000 clones, around two thirds seen once. Comment on this clone: Its antigen is unknown.

Sequenced: CD8+ T cells sorted from blood. The receptor comes from a human donor in good health.

CDR3 loop: CSALPAEAQYF. CDR3 coding DNA: TGCAGTGCTTTACCCGCTGAGGCCCAGTACTTC. The chain employs TRBV20-1 and TRBJ2-5; D is uncertain. This CDR3 contains 11 residues. With 5 bases removed from V and 9 bases from J, the gap between germline ends came to 13 bases. Germline V CDR1 and CDR2: DFQATT, SNEGSKA (reference sequence).